A selection of T cell receptor beta chains follows, all from one sample in a study of control samples from healthy donors and cancer patients. The protocol was immunoSEQ multiplex PCR, while the TCRdb copy is restricted to in-frame clones and leaves out a portion. Of about 170,000 clones listed, about 90% are singletons. The sequencing input was blood. The receptor source for this set is a man aged 30 to 45 in good health. The CDR3 runs from the conserved cysteine through the conserved F or W. The order of the fields is J gene, CDR3 length, clone size, D gene, V gene, CDR3 protein, CDR3 DNA. The D gene is left open where the match is weak. A clone size is listed for some rows: how often the clone was seen (once, few, many), or a class if it is expanded.

>TRBJ2-5|15|.|.|TRBV30
CAWSVERLVQETQYF
TGTGCCTGGAGTGTAGAGCGGCTCGTACAAGAGACCCAGTACTTC
>TRBJ1-3|14|.|TRBD1|TRBV2
CASKQTGLGNTIYF
TGTGCCAGCAAGCAGACAGGGCTTGGAAACACCATATATTTT
>TRBJ2-6|15|.|.|TRBV7-2
CASSQDTSGANVLTF
TGTGCCAGCAGCCAGGATACCTCGGGGGCCAACGTCCTGACTTTC
>TRBJ2-1|15|.|.|TRBV3-1/TRBV3-2
CASSPRQGTGREQFF
TGTGCCAGCAGCCCTCGACAAGGTACCGGGCGTGAGCAGTTCTTC
>TRBJ1-1|13|.|.|TRBV6-2/TRBV6-3
CASSYTEDTEAFF
TGTGCCAGCAGTTACACGGAAGACACTGAAGCTTTCTTT
>TRBJ2-7|15|.|TRBD1|TRBV7-9
CASSSRQGSHYEQYF
TGTGCCAGCAGCTCTAGACAGGGGAGCCATTACGAGCAGTACTTC
>TRBJ2-7|15|.|.|TRBV6-1
CASSDAGTHSYEQYF
TGTGCCAGCAGTGACGCCGGGACGCACTCCTACGAGCAGTACTTC
>TRBJ2-5|13|once|.|TRBV14
CASSQDLGGTQYF
TGTGCCAGCAGCCAAGATCTGGGTGGGACCCAGTACTTC
>TRBJ1-5|15|.|.|TRBV2
CASSADSGGNQPQHF
TGTGCCAGCAGCGCAGACTCCGGGGGCAATCAGCCCCAGCATTTT
>TRBJ1-6|15|.|TRBD1|TRBV20-1
CSASPGQGDNSPLHF
TGCAGTGCTAGTCCCGGACAGGGGGATAATTCACCCCTCCACTTT
>TRBJ1-5|16|.|TRBD1|TRBV6-1
CASSAGTGRSNQPQHF
TGTGCCAGCAGTGCTGGGACAGGGCGAAGCAATCAGCCCCAGCATTTT
>TRBJ2-1|14|.|.|TRBV7-3
CASSLRSSYNEQFF
TGTGCCAGCAGCTTACGGAGCTCCTACAATGAGCAGTTCTTC
>TRBJ1-4|16|.|.|TRBV5-4
CASSLLGGSTNEKLFF
TGTGCCAGCAGCTTGCTGGGGGGCAGCACTAATGAAAAACTGTTTTTT
>TRBJ2-2|12|once|.|TRBV7-3
CASSLSLGELFF
TGTGCCAGCAGCTTATCTCTCGGGGAGCTGTTTTTT
>TRBJ2-7|13|.|TRBD1|TRBV19
CASSPWTGYEQYF
TGTGCCAGTAGTCCGTGGACAGGCTACGAGCAGTACTTC
>TRBJ1-2|14|.|.|TRBV28
CASSLGGIFYGYTF
TGTGCCAGCAGTTTAGGGGGTATATTCTATGGCTACACCTTC
>TRBJ1-1|20|few|.|TRBV28
CASTPRRIGWGMRFYTEAFF
TGTGCCAGCACCCCCCGCAGGATCGGGTGGGGGATGCGATTCTACACTGAAGCTTTCTTT
>TRBJ1-4|16|.|.|TRBV4-1
CASSQEITGRNKKLFF
TGCGCCAGCAGCCAAGAAATAACAGGTAGAAATAAAAAACTGTTTTTT
>TRBJ2-1|18|.|.|TRBV3-1/TRBV3-2
CASSQDRRAGLGGGEQFF
TGTGCCAGCAGCCAAGATCGACGTGCGGGACTGGGTGGTGGTGAGCAGTTCTTC
>TRBJ2-7|12|.|.|TRBV7-9
CASSLAGDKQYF
TGTGCCAGCAGCCTAGCAGGGGATAAGCAGTACTTC
>TRBJ2-2|14|.|.|TRBV2
CASIAETLTGELFF
TGTGCCAGCATAGCCGAAACTCTCACCGGGGAGCTGTTTTTT
>TRBJ2-3|13|.|.|TRBV11-1
CASVGGSTDTQYF
TGTGCCAGCGTTGGCGGGAGCACAGATACGCAGTATTTT
>TRBJ2-7|13|.|.|TRBV25-1
CASSEGASYEQYF
TGTGCCAGCAGTGAAGGGGCCTCCTACGAGCAGTACTTC
>TRBJ1-5|13|.|.|TRBV3-1/TRBV3-2
CASSQDTNQPQHF
TGTGCCAGCAGCCAAGACACCAATCAGCCCCAGCATTTT
>TRBJ2-7|14|.|TRBD1|TRBV7-2
CASNAGTGRYEQYF
TGTGCCAGCAACGCCGGGACAGGCAGGTACGAGCAGTACTTC
>TRBJ2-2|12|.|.|TRBV10-3
CAIRGNEGELFF
TGTGCCATCAGGGGAAATGAGGGGGAGCTGTTTTTT
>TRBJ2-3|14|.|.|TRBV11-2
CASSLASRGAPQYF
TGTGCCAGCAGCTTAGCGAGTCGGGGGGCACCGCAGTATTTT
>TRBJ1-2|10|once|.|TRBV12-3/TRBV12-4
CASRNYGYTF
TGTGCCAGCAGGAACTATGGCTACACCTTC
>TRBJ2-1|15|.|.|TRBV5-6
CASSHLQVFYNEQFF
TGTGCCAGCAGCCACTTACAGGTATTCTACAATGAGCAGTTCTTC
>TRBJ2-1|16|.|.|TRBV5-4
CASRKDRSWDVNEQFF
TGTGCCAGCCGCAAGGACCGATCGTGGGACGTGAATGAGCAGTTCTTC
>TRBJ2-7|15|once|TRBD2|TRBV19
CASTYSGTGGYEQYF
TGTGCCAGTACCTATAGCGGAACGGGGGGATACGAGCAGTACTTC
>TRBJ2-2|14|.|TRBD1|TRBV27
CASRTGCGTGELFF
TGTGCCAGCAGGACAGGGTGTGGCACCGGGGAGCTGTTTTTT
>TRBJ1-1|16|.|.|TRBV5-6
CASSLRGLIAGPEAFF
TGTGCCAGCAGCTTGCGGGGGTTGATAGCCGGGCCTGAAGCTTTCTTT
>TRBJ1-2|13|.|.|TRBV7-3
CASSPGPPSGYTF
TGTGCCAGCAGCCCCGGGCCGCCGTCGGGCTACACCTTC
>TRBJ2-1|14|.|.|TRBV5-1
CASSLEGQYNEQFF
TGCGCCAGCAGCTTGGAAGGTCAGTACAATGAGCAGTTCTTC
>TRBJ2-2|18|.|.|TRBV24-1
CATSDSVGTRTHTGELFF
TGTGCCACCAGTGATTCTGTAGGCACGCGAACTCACACCGGGGAGCTGTTTTTT
>TRBJ2-7|16|.|.|TRBV6-5
CASSYGGAGVPYEQYF
TGTGCCAGCAGTTACGGAGGGGCGGGCGTTCCCTACGAGCAGTACTTC
>TRBJ2-1|13|.|TRBD1|TRBV7-9
CASSYHDRDEQFF
TGTGCCAGCAGCTACCATGACAGGGACGAGCAGTTCTTC
>TRBJ2-5|15|.|.|TRBV6-2/TRBV6-3
CASSYSTPDQETQYF
TGTGCCAGCAGTTACTCGACCCCTGATCAAGAGACCCAGTACTTC
>TRBJ2-1|15|.|TRBD2|TRBV9
CASSVNPGRDNEQFF
TGTGCCAGCAGCGTAAATCCAGGGAGGGACAATGAGCAGTTCTTC
>TRBJ1-4|14|.|TRBD1|TRBV9
CASSAQGTNEKLFF
TGTGCCAGCAGCGCACAGGGGACTAATGAAAAACTGTTTTTT
>TRBJ1-1|14|.|.|TRBV7-9
CASSLELSRTEAFF
TGTGCCAGCAGCTTAGAGTTGTCTCGAACTGAAGCTTTCTTT
>TRBJ2-7|14|.|TRBD1|TRBV19
CASSMSGTGYEQYF
TGTGCCAGTAGTATGTCCGGGACAGGCTACGAGCAGTACTTC
>TRBJ1-5|13|.|TRBD1|TRBV19
CASSGTGGQPQHF
TGTGCCAGTAGCGGGACAGGCGGTCAGCCCCAGCATTTT
>TRBJ2-6|15|.|.|TRBV11-1
CALGQGIFRANVLTF
TGTGCCCTGGGGCAGGGTATTTTTCGGGCCAACGTCCTGACTTTC
>TRBJ1-2|14|.|.|TRBV6-6
CASSYRALEDGYTF
TGTGCCAGCAGTTATAGGGCCCTTGAGGATGGCTACACCTTC
>TRBJ2-4|13|once|.|TRBV10-3
CAINIGARNIQYF
TGTGCCATCAATATCGGAGCGAGAAACATTCAGTACTTC
>TRBJ1-2|12|many|.|TRBV12-3/TRBV12-4
CASSLTEAGYTF
TGTGCCAGCAGTTTGACGGAGGCTGGCTACACCTTC
>TRBJ1-1|15|.|.|TRBV19
CASSRTGFMNTEAFF
TGTGCCAGTAGTAGGACTGGATTCATGAACACTGAAGCTTTCTTT
>TRBJ2-7|14|few|TRBD1|TRBV29-1
CSVEAGQGTTEQYF
TGCAGCGTTGAAGCGGGACAGGGAACAACCGAGCAGTACTTC
>TRBJ2-1|14|.|.|TRBV6-1
CASSEATEIRGVFF
TGTGCCAGCAGTGAAGCGACAGAAATACGTGGGGTGTTCTTC
>TRBJ1-5|11|few|.|TRBV30
CAWSSRGPQHF
TGTGCCTGGAGCTCACGGGGGCCCCAGCATTTT